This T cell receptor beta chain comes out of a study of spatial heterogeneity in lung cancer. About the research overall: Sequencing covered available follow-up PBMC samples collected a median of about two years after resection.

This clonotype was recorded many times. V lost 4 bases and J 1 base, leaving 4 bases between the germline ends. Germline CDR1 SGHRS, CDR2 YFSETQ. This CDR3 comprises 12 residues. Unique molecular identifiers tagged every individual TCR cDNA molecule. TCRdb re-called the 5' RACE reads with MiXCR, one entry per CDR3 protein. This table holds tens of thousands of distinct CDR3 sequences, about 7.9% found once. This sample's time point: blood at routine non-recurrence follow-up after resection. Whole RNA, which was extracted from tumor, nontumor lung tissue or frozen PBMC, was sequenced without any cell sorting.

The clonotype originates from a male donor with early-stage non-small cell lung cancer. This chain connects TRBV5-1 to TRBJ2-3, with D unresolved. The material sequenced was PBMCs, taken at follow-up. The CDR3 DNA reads TGCGCCAGCAGCACTCGCACAGATACGCAGTATTTT. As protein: CASSTRTDTQYF.